These 8 T cell receptor beta chains originate from one sample sequenced in a study of T cells in Graves' hyperthyroidism and ophthalmopathy. Template material for amplifying TCR beta CDR3 regions consisted of RNA transcripts. HTBI primers drove first-round RT-PCR of the TCR CDR3. One entry per CDR3 protein, called by TCRdb with MiXCR from the multiplex PCR reads. The sample contains around 400,000 distinct CDR3 sequences, about 25% of which appear only once. The sample comprised blood. The receptors stem from a middle-aged man with Graves' hyperthyroidism.

The table lists this clonotype with a few counts. The gene calls are TRBV20-1 and TRBJ1-1; TRBD1 might be the D (5 bases). The length of the CDR3 is 17 residues. V was trimmed by 5 bases and J by 1 base, leaving 23 bases between them. Per germline, CDR1 DFQATT and CDR2 SNEGSKA (reference sequence). The DNA for the CDR3 is TGCAGTGCTTCCCCCGGAGGCAGGGCCCTCAAGAACACTGAAGCTTTCTTT. It is translated as CSASPGGRALKNTEAFF.

J is TRBJ1-4 and V is TRBV25-1, with TRBD1 identical over 7 bases. With V trimmed by 4 bases and J by 8 bases, 10 bases remained unmatched. Germline CDR1 MGHDK, CDR2 SYGVNS. This CDR3 spans 15 amino acids. The DNA of the CDR3 is TGTGCCAGCAGTGCCCACAGGGGCAATGAAGAAAAACTGTTTTTT. Amino acid sequence: CASSAHRGNEEKLFF. Supplemented by reference TRBV25-1 and TRBJ1-4, the full variable domain reads EADIYQTPRYLVIGTGKKITLECSQTMGHDKMYWYQQDPGMELHLIHYSYGVNSTEKGDLSSESTVSRIRTEHFPLTLESARPSHTSQYLCASSAHRGNEEKLFFGSGTQLSVL.

This clonotype turned up a few times. The V call is TRBV12-3 or TRBV12-4, the J call TRBJ1-1; D not certain. CDR3 size: 13 residues. V dropped 5 bases and J dropped 9 bases, with 16 bases sitting between them. CDR3 region: CASSRDVGGKAFF. As DNA, the CDR3 is TGTGCCAGCAGTAGAGACGTGGGAGGGAAAGCTTTCTTT.

The table lists this clonotype with a few counts. V usage is TRBV3-1 and J usage is TRBJ2-5, with D possibly TRBD2 on 7 matching bases. The germline CDR1 and CDR2 sequences are LGHDT and YNNKEL (reference sequence). CDR3 length equals 15 residues. The ends were cut back, 0 bases at V and 5 bases at J, with 13 bases in the middle. The CDR3 reads CASSQEGRGLETQYF. The CDR3 DNA follows: TGTGCCAGCAGCCAAGAGGGGCGGGGGCTTGAGACCCAGTACTTC.

There are many counts of this clonotype. The rearrangement uses TRBV2 and TRBJ1-1; no clear D. This CDR3 has 13 amino acids. Germline CDR1 SNHLY, CDR2 FYNNEI. Trimming took 6 bases from V and 1 from J, leaving 9 bases between them. CDR3: CASRGLGNTEAFF. CDR3 nucleotide sequence: TGTGCCAGCAGGGGCCTGGGGAACACTGAAGCTTTCTTT.

This clonotype was picked up a small number of times. The J gene is TRBJ1-1, the V gene TRBV28; D not resolved. The CDR3 totals 14 residues. CDR1 is MDHEN and CDR2 is SYDVKM in the germline V gene. The V and J ends lost 3 bases and 5 bases respectively, with 13 bases between them. The CDR3 bases are TGTGCCAGCAGTTTCGACCCAGGATGGACTGAAGCTTTCTTT. Residues: CASSFDPGWTEAFF.

This clonotype has only a few counts. The chain uses TRBV5-1 and TRBJ2-7, with D perhaps matching TRBD1 or TRBD2 (6 bases each). Trimming pared 9 bases from V and 5 bases from J, leaving 18 bases between. This CDR3 region has 13 residues. Germline V lookup: CDR1 SGHRS, CDR2 YFSETQ. The CDR3 protein is CAKGGPGRNEQYF. CDR3 DNA: TGCGCCAAGGGGGGCCCAGGGAGAAACGAGCAGTACTTC.

Only a few counts were recorded for this clonotype. This chain uses TRBV7-9 with TRBJ2-2; D call uncertain. Trimming pared 4 bases from V and 5 bases from J, leaving 11 bases between. This CDR3 contains 14 residues. Germline V gene lookup returns CDR1 SEHNR and CDR2 FQNEAQ (reference sequence). The CDR3 spells CASSSATLTGELFF. CDR3 DNA: TGTGCCAGCAGCTCCGCGACCTTAACCGGGGAGCTGTTTTTT.